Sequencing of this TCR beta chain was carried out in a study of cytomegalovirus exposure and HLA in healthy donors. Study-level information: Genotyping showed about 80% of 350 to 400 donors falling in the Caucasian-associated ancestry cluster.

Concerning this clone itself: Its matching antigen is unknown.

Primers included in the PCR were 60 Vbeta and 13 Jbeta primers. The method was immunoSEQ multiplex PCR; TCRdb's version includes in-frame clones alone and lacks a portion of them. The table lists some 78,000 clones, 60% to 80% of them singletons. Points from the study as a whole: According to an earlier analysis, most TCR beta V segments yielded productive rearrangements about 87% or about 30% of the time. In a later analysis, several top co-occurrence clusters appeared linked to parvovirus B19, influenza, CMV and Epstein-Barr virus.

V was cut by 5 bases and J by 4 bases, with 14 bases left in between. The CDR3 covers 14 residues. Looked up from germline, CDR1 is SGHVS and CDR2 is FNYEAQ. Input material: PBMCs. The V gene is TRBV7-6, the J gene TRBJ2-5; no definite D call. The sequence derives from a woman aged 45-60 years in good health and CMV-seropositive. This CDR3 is CASSPPNSPETQYF. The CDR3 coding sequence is TGTGCCAGCAGCCCCCCGAACAGTCCAGAGACCCAGTACTTC.